This is a list of T cell receptor beta chains from one sample in a study of early T cells in non-severe SARS-CoV-2 infection. One entry per CDR3 protein results from TCRdb running MiXCR on the 5' RACE reads. The repertoire consists of 45,000 to 50,000 distinct CDR3 sequences, with around 6.9% occurring once and the leading ten covering 2.8%. The sample in question was whole blood, obtained at baseline. These TCRs come from an adult who was a healthcare worker with PCR-confirmed SARS-CoV-2 infection or an uninfected control (not recorded which). The CDR3 runs from the conserved cysteine through the conserved F or W. A D gene is named only where the DNA matches it firmly. For some rows the clone size is stated as once, few or many, or as a class when expanded; others skip it.

>many|.|TRBJ2-5|TRBV19
TGTGCCAGTAGTGGAACAGGATCCGGGAAGACCCAGTACTTC
CASSGTGSGKTQYF
>many|.|TRBJ2-6|TRBV14
TGTGCCAGCAGCCAACTCTCGGTAGCTTCTGGGGCCAACGTCCTGACTTTC
CASSQLSVASGANVLTF
>.|TRBD1|TRBJ1-1|TRBV12-3/TRBV12-4
TGTGCCAGCACCAGACAGGGAGGCACTGAAGCTTTCTTT
CASTRQGGTEAFF
>few|TRBD1|TRBJ1-2|TRBV7-9
TGTGCCAGCAGCTTAGCGGTACAGGGACAGAACTATGGCTACACCTTC
CASSLAVQGQNYGYTF
>many|TRBD1|TRBJ1-6|TRBV6-5
TGTGCCAGCAGTTACTCGAGACAGGGTGTTGGTTACTCCTATAATTCACCCCTCCACTTT
CASSYSRQGVGYSYNSPLHF
>few|.|TRBJ1-1|TRBV18
TGTGCCAGCTCAGAATTTGAGGAGGGAGCTTTCTTT
CASSEFEEGAFF
>.|.|TRBJ2-5|TRBV11-2
TGTGCCAGCAGCTTAATGACTAACGGGCGGGTGACCCAGTACTTC
CASSLMTNGRVTQYF
>many|TRBD2|TRBJ2-1|TRBV5-5
TGTGCCAGCAGCCGGGGGGTGACCGTCAATGAGCAGTTCTTC
CASSRGVTVNEQFF
>.|.|TRBJ2-2|TRBV7-8
TGTGCCAGCAGCACGGACCCCTCGAACACCGGGGAGCTGTTTTTT
CASSTDPSNTGELFF
>many|.|TRBJ1-6|TRBV28
TGTGCCAGCAGTGGGGGCAGAACTTATAATTCACCCCTCCACTTT
CASSGGRTYNSPLHF
>many|.|TRBJ2-1|TRBV12-3/TRBV12-4
TGTGCCAGCAGTTTAAGTTGGTATAGGTCCTACAATGAGCAGTTCTTC
CASSLSWYRSYNEQFF
>many|TRBD2|TRBJ2-4|TRBV29-1
TGCAGCGTTGAGGGCGGGGGGAAAAACATTCAGTACTTC
CSVEGGGKNIQYF
>many|TRBD1|TRBJ1-5|TRBV28
TGTGCCAGCAACTACGGACAGGGTCCAAATCAGCCCCAGCATTTT
CASNYGQGPNQPQHF
>.|.|TRBJ2-1|TRBV12-3/TRBV12-4
TGTGCCAGCAGTGCCGAAACAGGGTATACTTACAATGAGCAGTTCTTC
CASSAETGYTYNEQFF
>many|.|TRBJ1-1|TRBV14
TGTGCCAGCAGCCCTTACAGGGACGGTCCCCAGACTGAAGCTTTCTTT
CASSPYRDGPQTEAFF
>.|.|TRBJ1-1|TRBV6-2/TRBV6-3
TGTGCCAGCAGTTACTCGATTCGGACAGCGAACACTGAAGCTTTCTTT
CASSYSIRTANTEAFF
>few|.|TRBJ1-2|TRBV11-2
TGTGCCAGCAGCTTAGTACTGTCAGGGTCGGCCCTCGTCTATGGCTACACCTTC
CASSLVLSGSALVYGYTF
>many|.|TRBJ1-3|TRBV7-9
TGTGCCACCCCCAGTGGAAACACCATATATTTT
CATPSGNTIYF
>many|TRBD1|TRBJ1-4|TRBV12-3/TRBV12-4
TGTGCCAGCAGCCCACCGGGACAGGGTTTGGGAGAACTGTTTTTT
CASSPPGQGLGELFF
>many|TRBD1|TRBJ1-3|TRBV7-9
TGTGCCAGCAGCCCGGGACAGCACTCTGGAAACACCATATATTTT
CASSPGQHSGNTIYF
>.|.|TRBJ2-5|TRBV6-5
TGTGCCAGCAGTTACTTGGGACAACCAGCAGAGACCCAGTACTTC
CASSYLGQPAETQYF
>.|.|TRBJ2-6|TRBV30
TGTGGGCAGGGGGGATCCTCTGGGGCCAACGTCCTGACTTTC
CGQGGSSGANVLTF
>few|.|TRBJ1-1|TRBV19
TGTGCCAGTACTTTTGGGGCGGTAAACACTGAAGCTTTCTTT
CASTFGAVNTEAFF
>many|.|TRBJ1-2|TRBV5-8
TGTGCCAGCAGCTTGGGGACTTCGACCCTCTATGGCTACACCTTC
CASSLGTSTLYGYTF
>.|.|TRBJ2-2|TRBV29-1
TGCAGCGTCTCCCCAGGGAGTGACACCGGGGAGCTGTTTTTT
CSVSPGSDTGELFF
>many|.|TRBJ1-2|TRBV24-1
TGTGCCACCAGTGACACTAACTATGGCTACACCTTC
CATSDTNYGYTF
>.|.|TRBJ1-1|TRBV6-2/TRBV6-3
TGTGCCAGCAAACCTACAGAGAACACTGAAGCTTTCTTT
CASKPTENTEAFF
>.|.|TRBJ2-2|TRBV6-2/TRBV6-3
TGTGCCAGCAGTTATTTTGAGGGTAGGGAGCTGTTTTTT
CASSYFEGRELFF
>few|.|TRBJ2-7|TRBV6-2/TRBV6-3
TGTGCCAGCAGCTTACCCGGGACACTCTCCTACGAGCAGTACTTC
CASSLPGTLSYEQYF
>few|TRBD2|TRBJ2-2|TRBV27
TGTGCCAGCAGGATGACCGGGGGGGCGAACGGGGAGCTGTTTTTT
CASRMTGGANGELFF
>few|.|TRBJ1-1|TRBV30
TGTGCCTGGAGTGTAAGTCCTCCGGGGGGCACTGAAGCTTTCTTT
CAWSVSPPGGTEAFF
>few|TRBD2|TRBJ2-1|TRBV5-1
TGCGCCAGCAGCTTGGTGGTCGGCGGGGGGGCATCTAATGAGCAGTTCTTC
CASSLVVGGGASNEQFF
>many|.|TRBJ2-1|TRBV4-3
TGCGCCAGCAGCCAAGATTTGGGGGCCTACAATGAGCAGTTCTTC
CASSQDLGAYNEQFF
>many|.|TRBJ2-1|TRBV29-1
TGCAGCGTGACGATCGGGGGCCGCTACAATGAGCAGTTCTTC
CSVTIGGRYNEQFF
>few|TRBD1|TRBJ2-5|TRBV7-2
TGTGCCAGCACGGGACAGGGGCAAGAGACCCAGTACTTC
CASTGQGQETQYF
>many|.|TRBJ2-3|TRBV20-1
TGCAGTGCTATAGTGTTGACAGATACGCAGTATTTT
CSAIVLTDTQYF
>many|.|TRBJ1-6|TRBV14
TGTGCCAGCAGCCAAGGTCAGCCAGGACCCTCACCCCTCCACTTT
CASSQGQPGPSPLHF
>.|.|TRBJ1-1|TRBV7-8
TGTGCCAGCAGGCAGGATCTGAACACTGAAGCTTTCTTT
CASRQDLNTEAFF
>few|.|TRBJ2-3|TRBV11-2
TGTGCCAGCAGCCGTGGGGGGGCCCGCACAGATACGCAGTATTTT
CASSRGGARTDTQYF
>.|.|TRBJ1-1|TRBV7-2
TGTGCCAGCAGCTTCCGAACACCAACCTATGAAGCTTTCTTT
CASSFRTPTYEAFF
>many|.|TRBJ1-6|TRBV4-2
TGTGCCAGCAGCCAAGATGGGACTGGTTGGGGGTCACCCCTCCACTTT
CASSQDGTGWGSPLHF
>many|TRBD2|TRBJ2-3|TRBV14
TGTGCCAGCAGCCAAGACGGGGGGGCCGGCACAGATACGCAGTATTTT
CASSQDGGAGTDTQYF
>.|.|TRBJ1-4|TRBV4-3
TGCGCCAGCAGCCCCGGCGGCAGGTCGTACGAAAAACTGTTTTTT
CASSPGGRSYEKLFF
>.|.|TRBJ1-2|TRBV20-1
TGCAGTGCTAGTGTCAGCAACTATGGCTACACCTTC
CSASVSNYGYTF
>many|TRBD1|TRBJ1-1|TRBV7-9
TGTGCCAGCAGTTTAAGAGGACAGGGCGATGGGAACACTGAAGCTTTCTTT
CASSLRGQGDGNTEAFF
>many|TRBD1|TRBJ1-5|TRBV3-1
TGTGCCAGCAGCCAAGCTGACAGGGCCAATCAGCCCCAGCATTTT
CASSQADRANQPQHF